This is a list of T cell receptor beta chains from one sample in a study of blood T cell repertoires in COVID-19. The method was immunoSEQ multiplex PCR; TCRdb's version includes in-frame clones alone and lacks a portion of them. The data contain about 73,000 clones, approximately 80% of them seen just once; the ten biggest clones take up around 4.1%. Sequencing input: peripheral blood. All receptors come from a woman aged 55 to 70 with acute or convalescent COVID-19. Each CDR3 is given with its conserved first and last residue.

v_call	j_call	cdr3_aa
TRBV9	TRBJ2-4	CASSGRDRGRVGNIQYF
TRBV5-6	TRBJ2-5	CASSLRYQETQYF
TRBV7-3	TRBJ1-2	CASSLTGTGNYGYTF
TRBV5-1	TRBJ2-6	CASSQDSSSGANVLTF
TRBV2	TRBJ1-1	CASSDWSPAAEAFF
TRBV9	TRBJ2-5	CASSVGASGETQYF
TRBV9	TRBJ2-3	CASSVGTNTQYF
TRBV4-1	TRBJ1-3	CASSQFSQGSGNTIYF
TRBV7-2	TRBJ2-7	CASSFGLAGSYEQYF
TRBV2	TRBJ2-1	CASSGSSGGYNEQFF